This TCR beta chain was identified in a study of blood T cell repertoires in COVID-19 (dated by TCRdb to the early 2020s). Background on the whole study: Collaborator samples came from the United States, Italy and Spain and covered acute and convalescent phases of COVID-19. Deeply sampled blood TCRbeta repertoires from subjects exposed to, actively infected with, or recovered from COVID-19 were included in the dataset. HLA class I and class II types, where available, came from metadata supplied by the sample provider rather than from assay-based typing. The material from the prospective study consisted of cDNA or gDNA derived from T cells, B-cell-depleted T cells, or PBMCs. Samples were obtained from the ongoing ImmuneRACE study (first 160 participants) and from about 1,300 subjects provided by 6 global collaborators. A freely available public database, intended as a resource for researchers studying the immune response to SARS-CoV-2, is where the repertoires were released. The sample metadata nearly always contained a de-identified subject ID, COVID-19 status, age in years and sex. General study outcomes and caveats: The amount of clinical and demographic metadata varied by source and participant and was provided uncurated.

The cysteine opens and the phenylalanine closes a CDR3 of 14 amino acids. Only the CDR3 region is kept as DNA, spanning 42 bases read in frame from base 1. V and J lose 1 base and 4 bases, and a span of 10 bases separates them. CDR1 and CDR2 are drawn from the germline V gene (reference sequence): LNHNV, YYDKDF. A remark on this clone: Its antigen remains undetermined. The record has no base qualities; no much larger clone is one base away.

Participants in the prospective study were enrolled through a virtual design, were aged roughly 18 to 100 years, and lived in some 24 United States geographic areas. To assign participants to cohorts, the prospective study relied on clinical history that participants themselves reported in a screening survey and a study questionnaire. Recovered participants in ImmuneRACE Cohort 3 were defined as having two consecutive negative NP/OP PCR tests, clearance from a healthcare professional, or resolution of symptoms. Each participant in the prospective study had whole blood, serum and a nasopharyngeal or oropharyngeal swab collected by mobile phlebotomists. Over a 2-month period, participants in the prospective study had the option of providing additional blood draws and questionnaires. Prospective study blood samples were shipped either frozen or at room temperature before DNA extraction. TCRbeta CDR3 regions were amplified from genomic DNA by means of the immunoSEQ Assay, a bias-controlled multiplex PCR. From the authors' description of their analysis: The number of nucleated cells in each sample was estimated by amplification of reference gene primers within the assay. To quantify the absolute abundance of each unique TCRbeta CDR3 rearrangement, sequence reads were collapsed and filtered. Productive Simpson clonality was computed per sample as the square root of Simpson's diversity index over productive rearrangements. What TCRdb holds here is the immuneACCESS table cut down to in-frame rearrangements. Part of the clones is not present; checked against another copy, under half of the missing clones reflect an unresolved V gene, and the others are unexplained. V and J calls and clone size are copied from that table; D and trimming were computed from the DNA. The sample includes around 200,000 clones, with roughly four fifths observed a single time. Around a tenth of the sample is in the top ten clones.

Recombination joined TRBV15 with TRBJ1-2; the D gene remains uncertain. The sample taken for sequencing was PBMCs or T cells enriched from blood (not recorded which). The TCR comes from a man aged 35-49 years who had recovered from COVID-19. The encoded CDR3 is CATSRGGVIYGYTF. The DNA sequence follows: TGTGCCACCAGCAGAGGGGGAGTGATCTATGGCTACACCTTC.